The 30 T cell receptor beta chains below come from one sample, sequenced in a study of blood T cell repertoires in COVID-19. Sequencing used immunoSEQ multiplex PCR; TCRdb keeps in-frame clones, though not all of them. The profile shows around 85,000 clones, 80% to 90% of them singletons. The source material was PBMCs or T cells enriched from blood (not recorded which). The receptors were gathered from a woman between 50 and 59 years old with acute COVID-19.

This chain links TRBV5-4 with TRBJ2-2, with 9 positions matching TRBD2. V gave up 0 bases and J gave up 5 bases; unmatched junction bases: 5. Germline V CDR1 and CDR2: SGHNT, YYREEE (reference sequence). CDR3 size: 16 residues. The CDR3 here is CASSLGRTSVTGELFF. The CDR3 DNA sequence: TGTGCCAGCAGCTTGGGAAGGACTAGCGTAACCGGGGAGCTGTTTTTT.

CDR3 residues: CASSQDQGGVPGYTF. The CDR3 DNA reads TGTGCCAGCAGCCAAGATCAAGGAGGGGTTCCTGGCTACACCTTC. The chain links TRBV3-1 (or the pseudogene TRBV3-2) to TRBJ1-2, with D possibly matching TRBD1 (5 bases). This CDR3 region has 15 residues. Per the germline V gene, CDR1 is LGHDT and CDR2 is YNNKEL (reference sequence). Trimming shortened V by 0 bases and J by 7 bases, and 15 bases separated the two germline ends.

To note about this clone: The same CDR3 arises from other DNA sequences in this sample as well. The chain joins TRBV4-1 to TRBJ1-2; D is ambiguous. Deletions cut 0 bases from V and 0 bases from J, with 5 bases between. The CDR3 contains 14 residues. From germline, CDR1 is MGHRA and CDR2 YSYEKL. CDR3 coding DNA: TGCGCCAGCAGCCAAGATTCGGCTAACTATGGCTACACCTTC. The encoded protein is CASSQDSANYGYTF.

The rearrangement joins TRBV30 to TRBJ1-6; D is undetermined. V shed 3 bases and J shed 6 bases, with 9 bases lying between them. This CDR3 spans 13 amino acids. Germline CDR1 and CDR2: GTSNPN and SVGIG (reference sequence). CDR3 bases: TGTGCCTGGAGACCCGGGTCTAATTCACCCCTCCACTTT. As protein: CAWRPGSNSPLHF. Using reference TRBV30 and TRBJ1-6 for the parts outside the CDR3, the full variable domain is SQTIHQWPATLVQPVGSPLSLECTVEGTSNPNLYWYRQAAGRGLQLLFYSVGIGQISSEVPQNLSASRPQDRQFILSSKKLLLSDSGFYLCAWRPGSNSPLHFGNGTRLTVT.

The J gene is TRBJ2-7, the V gene TRBV6-5; TRBD2 aligns across 12 bases. V lost 2 bases, J lost 5 bases, and 4 bases stayed unmatched. Germline V lookup: CDR1 MNHEY, CDR2 SVGAGI. The CDR3 consists of 15 residues. The CDR3 is CASSYPGTSGHEQYF. The CDR3 DNA sequence: TGTGCCAGCAGTTACCCCGGGACTAGCGGGCACGAGCAGTACTTC.

The V call is TRBV7-2, the J call TRBJ1-2, with TRBD1 matching over 7 bases. Germline V gene lookup returns CDR1 SGHTA and CDR2 FQGNSA. With 5 bases clipped from V and 6 bases from J, the junction kept 6 bases outside the gene matches. The CDR3 sequence is 13 residues long. CDR3 DNA: TGTGCCAGCAGCCAACAGGGGATCGATGGCTACACCTTC. It codes for CASSQQGIDGYTF. The variable domain in full, completed from reference TRBV7-2 and TRBJ1-2, reads GAGVSQSPSNKVTEKGKDVELRCDPISGHTALYWYRQSLGQGLEFLIYFQGNSAPDKSGLPSDRFSAERTGGSVSTLTIQRTQQEDSAVYLCASSQQGIDGYTFGSGTRLTVV.

This clone was seen only once. This chain connects TRBV27 to TRBJ1-5; D unclear. The germline gives CDR1 MNHEY, CDR2 SMNVEV (reference sequence). The CDR3 has 14 residues. The V end lost 6 bases, the J end lost 4 bases, and 13 bases lay between the germline ends. CDR3 protein: CASSYRVANQPQHF. CDR3 bases: TGTGCCAGCAGCTACCGGGTCGCAAATCAGCCCCAGCATTTT.

This chain connects TRBV12-3 or TRBV12-4 to TRBJ1-2; no definite D call. The CDR3 totals 12 residues. Deletions cut 5 bases from V and 2 bases from J, with 6 bases between. CDR3 nucleotides: TGTGCCAGCAGTGAGGGAAACTATGGCTACACCTTC. Translating it yields CASSEGNYGYTF.

With regard to this clone: The CDR3 does not close with the conserved phenylalanine or tryptophan, likely indicating a read error. The DNA is left out, because the CDR3 cannot be placed on it with certainty; the CDR3 is given as TCRdb lists it. The chain recombines TRBV3-1 (or the pseudogene TRBV3-2) with TRBJ1-2. Germline assignment: CDR1 LGHDT and CDR2 YNNKEL (reference sequence). The CDR3 numbers 8 amino acids, ends counted. This CDR3 reads CASSPIRV.

The CDR3 spells CASSYTSGSSYEQYF. CDR3 nucleotide sequence: TGTGCCAGCAGCTATACTAGCGGAAGCTCCTACGAGCAGTACTTC. This rearrangement joins TRBV5-4 to TRBJ2-7; TRBD2 agrees at 8 bases. V shed 3 bases and J 0 bases; nucleotides not matched to a gene: 5. Germline CDR1 is SGHNT and CDR2 is YYREEE (reference sequence). There are 15 residues in the CDR3.

V usage is TRBV5-1 and J usage is TRBJ1-1, with 8 nucleotides matching TRBD1. J was trimmed by 5 bases and V by 0 bases; bases with no gene match: 3. This CDR3 is 14 amino acids long. Germline lookup yields CDR1 SGHRS and CDR2 YFSETQ. The CDR3 spells CASSLAGQGTEAFF. The CDR3 DNA is TGCGCCAGCAGCTTGGCCGGACAGGGAACTGAAGCTTTCTTT.

The rearrangement joins TRBV20-1 to TRBJ2-1; weak D call: TRBD2 (6 bases). CDR3 length: 14 residues. Looked up from germline, CDR1 is DFQATT and CDR2 is SNEGSKA (reference sequence). V was clipped by 3 bases and J by 8 bases, with 17 bases between them. This CDR3 reads CSASGARGKDEQFF. In DNA, the CDR3 is TGCAGTGCTAGTGGAGCCCGGGGGAAGGATGAGCAGTTCTTC.

The chain has TRBV19 and TRBJ1-3, with 8 bases identical to TRBD1. Germline CDR1 is LNHDA and CDR2 is SQIVND (reference sequence). This CDR3 comprises 14 residues. V lost 8 bases and J lost 0; bases outside the gene matches: 3. The CDR3 bases are TGTGCCAGTGCCACAGGGGGCTCTGGAAACACCATATATTTT. It translates to CASATGGSGNTIYF.

V is TRBV11-3 and J is TRBJ2-1; D remains unclear. The CDR3 has 12 residues. With 1 base removed from V and 10 bases from J, the gap between germline ends came to 8 bases. Germline lookup yields CDR1 SGHNT and CDR2 YENEEA. CDR3 residues: CASSLGSGEQFF. CDR3 in DNA: TGTGCCAGCAGCTTAGGGAGTGGAGAGCAGTTCTTC. Combining the CDR3 with reference TRBV11-3 and TRBJ2-1 gives the whole variable domain EAGVVQSPRYKIIEKKQPVAFWCNPISGHNTLYWYLQNLGQGPELLIRYENEEAVDDSQLPKDRFSAERLKGVDSTLKIQPAELGDSAVYLCASSLGSGEQFFGPGTRLTVL.

The rearrangement links TRBV11-3 to TRBJ2-7; 10 nucleotides line up with TRBD2. CDR1 and CDR2 from the germline V gene are SGHNT and YENEEA. Trimming took 5 bases from V and 4 from J; bases not matched to a gene: 20. This CDR3 comprises 19 residues. The CDR3 reads CASSRTDRLAGGNIYEQYF. The CDR3 DNA is TGTGCCAGCAGCCGAACCGATAGACTAGCGGGTGGGAACATTTACGAGCAGTACTTC.

Note on this clone: Other DNA sequences of this sample code for an identical CDR3. The V gene is TRBV30, the J gene TRBJ2-1; 12 bases map to TRBD2. V lost 0 bases, J lost 3 bases, and 0 bases stayed unmatched. The CDR3 sequence is 15 residues long. The germline V gene has CDR1 GTSNPN and CDR2 SVGIG (reference sequence). CDR3: CAWSVLAGGYNEQFF. The CDR3 region has the DNA TGTGCCTGGAGTGTACTAGCGGGAGGCTACAATGAGCAGTTCTTC.

The rearrangement links TRBV5-6 to TRBJ1-2; 7 bases are shared with TRBD1. The trim removed 0 bases at V and 8 bases at J, leaving 4 bases unmatched. The CDR3 runs to 13 residues. Germline V lookup: CDR1 SGHDT, CDR2 YYEEEE. The CDR3 DNA is TGTGCCAGCAGCTTGGCCCCAGGGGGAGGCTACACCTTC. It encodes CASSLAPGGGYTF.

This clone appeared once. The V and J genes are TRBV28 and TRBJ1-1; D is uncertain. This CDR3 is built from 12 residues. Per germline, CDR1 MDHEN and CDR2 SYDVKM. Trimming shortened V by 6 bases and J by 6 bases, and 11 bases separated the two germline ends. This chain's CDR3 is CASRSGGAEAFF. CDR3 sequence (DNA): TGTGCCAGCAGGTCGGGTGGAGCTGAAGCTTTCTTT.

The chain is built from TRBV11-2 and TRBJ2-1; D is possibly TRBD2 (6 bases). V lost 5 bases and J lost 7, with 18 bases in between. Per the germline V gene, CDR1 is SGHAT and CDR2 is FQNNGV. CDR3 size: 15 residues. This CDR3 reads CASSNRPGSGNEQFF. The DNA for the CDR3 is TGTGCCAGCAGCAACCGGCCCGGGAGTGGGAATGAGCAGTTCTTC.

The gene calls are TRBV28 and TRBJ1-5; D is possibly TRBD1 (5 bases). V lost 5 bases to trimming and J lost 4 bases, with 9 bases between them. This CDR3 contains 13 residues. CDR1 is MDHEN and CDR2 is SYDVKM in the germline V gene. For the CDR3, the DNA is TGTGCCAGCAGTGGTTACAGGAATCAGCCCCAGCATTTT. Protein sequence: CASSGYRNQPQHF.

The V gene is TRBV10-2, the J gene TRBJ2-1, with 10 bases matching TRBD2. Per the germline V gene, CDR1 is WSHSY and CDR2 is SAAADI. The trim removed 4 bases at V and 5 bases at J, leaving 8 bases unmatched. This CDR3 region has 16 residues. CDR3 amino acids: CASSGQREGIHNEQFF. The CDR3 region has the DNA TGCGCCAGCAGTGGGCAGCGGGAGGGTATACACAATGAGCAGTTCTTC.

The V call is TRBV11-2, the J call TRBJ1-6, with D perhaps TRBD1 (5 bases). V lost 5 bases, J lost 1 base, and 9 bases lay in between. Germline assignment: CDR1 SGHAT and CDR2 FQNNGV. The CDR3 loop spans 15 amino acids. The CDR3 bases are TGTGCCAGCAGCCCGGGGGTATCCTATAATTCACCCCTCCACTTT. It translates to CASSPGVSYNSPLHF.

The chain links TRBV7-3 to TRBJ1-1; TRBD1 aligns across 11 bases. Per the germline V gene, CDR1 is SGHTA and CDR2 is FQGTGA. V shed 4 bases, J shed 4 bases, and the junction held 5 bases outside the gene matches. The CDR3 consists of 15 residues. CDR3 nucleotide sequence: TGTGCCAGCAGCTCGGGACAGGGGGGAACCACTGAAGCTTTCTTT. Its translation: CASSSGQGGTTEAFF.

The chain is built from TRBV11-2 and TRBJ2-7, with D maybe TRBD1 (5 bases). This CDR3 contains 13 residues. CDR1 is SGHAT, CDR2 FQNNGV, per germline. With 2 bases removed from V and 4 bases from J, the gap between germline ends came to 9 bases. The CDR3 nucleotides are TGTGCCAGCAGCTTACAGGGTGGGTACGAGCAGTACTTC. Its protein product is CASSLQGGYEQYF.

The chain employs TRBV30 and TRBJ1-2; D gene ambiguous. The CDR3 extends over 14 amino acids. V shed 0 bases and J shed 7 bases, with 15 bases lying between them. Germline-derived CDR1 and CDR2 are GTSNPN and SVGIG (reference sequence). The CDR3 region is CAWSVTGNLGGYTF. The CDR3 DNA follows: TGTGCCTGGAGTGTAACGGGGAACTTGGGTGGCTACACCTTC.

Here the CDR3 reads CASSSSGRPFF. The DNA for the CDR3 is TGTGCCAGTAGTTCTAGCGGGAGGCCGTTCTTC. The chain uses TRBV19 and TRBJ2-1, with 11 bases that match TRBD2. Germline CDR1 is LNHDA and CDR2 is SQIVND (reference sequence). The CDR3 sequence is 11 residues long. The V segment lost 5 bases and the J segment 15 bases; nucleotides outside the gene matches: 3.

V is TRBV11-3 and J is TRBJ2-2; TRBD2 agrees at 10 bases. The germline gives CDR1 SGHNT, CDR2 YENEEA. V gave up 5 bases and J gave up 2 bases; unmatched junction bases: 8. The CDR3 sequence is 17 residues long. The CDR3 sequence: CASSLRLAGRNTGELFF. Here the CDR3 DNA reads TGTGCCAGCAGCCTCAGACTAGCGGGCCGTAACACCGGGGAGCTGTTTTTT.

The chain couples TRBV6-5 to TRBJ2-7, with TRBD2 matching over 13 bases. This CDR3 is 15 amino acids long. Germline V gives CDR1 MNHEY, CDR2 SVGAGI. J lost 3 bases, V lost 6 bases, and 5 bases had no gene match. The CDR3: CASSQTSGGIYEQYF. The CDR3 nucleotides read TGTGCCAGCAGCCAGACTAGCGGGGGGATCTACGAGCAGTACTTC.

This chain connects TRBV7-8 to TRBJ2-1; D uncertain. Trimming left V 5 bases short and J 10 bases short, with 9 bases between. The CDR3 is made up of 11 amino acids. Germline V gene sequence: CDR1 SGHVS, CDR2 FQNEAQ. CDR3 in amino acids: CASSPNGEQFF. The CDR3 DNA sequence: TGTGCCAGCAGCCCCAACGGGGAGCAGTTCTTC. The full variable domain, its missing parts supplied by reference TRBV7-8 and TRBJ2-1, is GAGVSQSPRYKVAKRGQDVALRCDPISGHVSLFWYQQALGQGPEFLTYFQNEAQLDKSGLPSDRFFAERPEGSVSTLKIQRTQQEDSAVYLCASSPNGEQFFGPGTRLTVL.

This chain links TRBV6-1 with TRBJ1-6, with D unresolved. Germline lookup yields CDR1 MNHNS and CDR2 SASEGT. The CDR3 is made up of 14 amino acids. The V and J ends lost 3 bases and 10 bases respectively, with 13 bases between them. As DNA, the CDR3 is TGTGCCAGCAGTGAGGCCAGTGAAGAATCACCCCTCCACTTT. It translates to CASSEASEESPLHF.